These 29 T cell receptor beta chains originate from one sample sequenced in a study of OX40 agonist ivuxolimab in advanced cancers. The library was made by the immunoSEQ multiplex PCR assay. This is the immuneACCESS table as TCRdb keeps it, with only in-frame sequences that have V and J called. A part of the clones is gone; compared with another copy, unresolved V genes explain less than half, and the rest is unexplained. The sample table contains 55,000 to 60,000 clones; only one count was recorded for around nine tenths of them. The ten biggest clones cover roughly 3% of the sample. Sample: CD4+ or CD8+ T cells sorted from blood, taken in a trial of the OX40 agonist ivuxolimab. The receptor set was obtained from an adult with an advanced solid tumor such as melanoma, head and neck, liver or kidney cancer.

The chain couples TRBV10-2 to TRBJ2-3, with D perhaps given as TRBD1 or TRBD2 (5 bases each). The CDR3 has 14 residues. V lost 0 bases to trimming and J lost 7 bases, with 11 bases between them. CDR1 is WSHSY and CDR2 is SAAADI in the germline V gene. CDR3 DNA: TGCGCCAGCAGTGAGTCCGGGCTGGGACATACGCAGTATTTT. Amino acids: CASSESGLGHTQYF.

V gene TRBV29-1 combines with J gene TRBJ2-2; maybe TRBD1 (6 bases). The CDR3 consists of 13 residues. V gave up 5 bases and J gave up 3 bases, with 10 bases separating them. CDR1 is SQVTM, CDR2 ANQGSEA, per germline. This CDR3 is CSVSAGDTGELFF. The CDR3 DNA reads as TGCAGCGTTAGTGCAGGGGACACCGGGGAGCTGTTTTTT.

The V call is TRBV19, the J call TRBJ1-4; D gene unclear. Trimming left V 3 bases short and J 0 bases short, with 2 bases between. CDR3 length: 13 amino acids. Looked up from germline, CDR1 is LNHDA and CDR2 is SQIVND (reference sequence). For the CDR3, the DNA is TGTGCCAGTAGTATCGCAACTAATGAAAAACTGTTTTTT. It codes for CASSIATNEKLFF. Based on the CDR3 plus reference TRBV19 and TRBJ1-4, the full variable domain is DGGITQSPKYLFRKEGQNVTLSCEQNLNHDAMYWYRQDPGQGLRLIYYSQIVNDFQKGDIAEGYSVSREKKESFPLTVTSAQKNPTAFYLCASSIATNEKLFFGSGTQLSVL.

The rearrangement links TRBV10-1 to TRBJ2-7, with 7 bases identical to TRBD1. The CDR3 loop spans 14 amino acids. Germline V gene lookup returns CDR1 WNHNN and CDR2 SYGVQD (reference sequence). Trimming removed 1 base from V and 2 bases from J; junction bases left unmatched: 2. The CDR3 DNA is TGCGCCAGCAGTGAGTTGGGACAGACCTACGAGCAGTACTTC. It encodes CASSELGQTYEQYF.

The chain recombines TRBV6-1 with TRBJ1-1; perhaps TRBD1 as D (6 bases). CDR3 length: 14 residues. Trimming left V 4 bases short and J 1 base short, with 10 bases between. CDR1 and CDR2 from the germline V gene are MNHNS and SASEGT. The CDR3 DNA reads as TGTGCCAGCAGTGCCCAGACAGGGAACACTGAAGCTTTCTTT. Protein sequence: CASSAQTGNTEAFF.

CDR3 bases: TGCAGCGTTGAAGAGAGCACAGATACGCAGTATTTT. Amino acid sequence: CSVEESTDTQYF. The V gene is TRBV29-1, the J gene TRBJ2-3; no reliable D call. V shed 0 bases and J shed 0 bases, with 1 base lying between them. Germline-derived CDR1 and CDR2 are SQVTM and ANQGSEA. The CDR3 runs 12 residues.

V and J are TRBV6-6 and TRBJ2-7; the match to TRBD1 covers 10 bases. V shed 7 bases, J shed 4 bases, and the junction held 7 bases outside the gene matches. The CDR3 is 14 amino acids. Germline-derived CDR1 and CDR2 are MNHNY and SVGAGI (reference sequence). CDR3: CASNRQGAGYEQYF. In nucleotides, the CDR3 is TGTGCCAGCAATCGACAGGGGGCGGGTTACGAGCAGTACTTC.

The chain recombines TRBV5-4 with TRBJ2-1; TRBD1 matches 10 bases. This CDR3 has 17 residues. Per germline, CDR1 SGHNT and CDR2 YYREEE (reference sequence). Trimming at V came to 4 bases and at J to 1 base, leaving 8 bases not matched to a gene. The CDR3 loop is CASSAGQGIISYNEQFF. CDR3 in DNA: TGTGCCAGCAGCGCGGGACAGGGGATCATTTCCTACAATGAGCAGTTCTTC.

As concerns this clone: The junction shows a germline mismatch at one end, possibly a read error. Other DNA sequences within the sample encode an identical CDR3. J is TRBJ2-1 and V is TRBV7-7, with TRBD2 matching over 8 bases. Germline CDR1 is SSHAT and CDR2 is FNYEAQ (reference sequence). The length of the CDR3 is 14 residues. CDR3 region: CASSQLSAGGEQFF. In nucleotides, the CDR3 is TGTGCTAGCAGTCAGCTATCCGCGGGAGGCGAGCAGTTCTTC.

The rearrangement joins TRBV11-2 to TRBJ1-2; no reliable D call. The CDR3 spans 14 residues. V was pared by 5 bases and J by 4 bases, with 14 bases between. CDR1 is SGHAT and CDR2 is FQNNGV in the germline V gene. The CDR3 sequence: CASSQITGSYGYTF. As DNA, the CDR3 is TGTGCCAGCAGCCAGATTACGGGGTCCTATGGCTACACCTTC.

This clone was recorded once. The chain carries TRBV5-6 and TRBJ1-1; D is unclear. The CDR3 has 14 residues. V was clipped by 0 bases and J by 0 bases, with 6 bases between them. The germline V gene encodes CDR1 SGHDT and CDR2 YYEEEE. This CDR3 is CASSLALMNTEAFF. The CDR3 DNA reads TGTGCCAGCAGCTTGGCCCTGATGAACACTGAAGCTTTCTTT. Looking up the rest from reference TRBV5-6 and TRBJ1-1 gives the full variable domain: DAGVTQSPTHLIKTRGQQVTLRCSPKSGHDTVSWYQQALGQGPQFIFQYYEEEERQRGNFPDRFSGHQFPNYSSELNVNALLLGDSALYLCASSLALMNTEAFFGQGTRLTVV.

The chain recombines TRBV10-3 with TRBJ2-3; D is unresolved. The length of the CDR3 is 15 residues. Trimming removed 4 bases from V and 1 base from J, with 12 bases in between. CDR1 is ENHRY and CDR2 is SYGVKD in the germline V gene. The CDR3 loop is CAISVYRSGTDTQYF. In DNA, the CDR3 is TGTGCCATCAGTGTTTACAGATCGGGCACAGATACGCAGTATTTT.

The rearrangement uses TRBV5-1 and TRBJ1-2; no firm D call. The CDR3 has 16 residues. Trimming took 0 bases from V and 6 from J, leaving 18 bases between them. Germline CDR1 and CDR2: SGHRS and YFSETQ. The CDR3 DNA follows: TGCGCCAGCAGCTTGGCCCTGGGTGAGGGTGTAGATGGCTACACCTTC. Protein product: CASSLALGEGVDGYTF.

The rearrangement uses TRBV5-1 and TRBJ2-5, with 11 bases matching TRBD2. J lost 1 base, V lost 4 bases, and 6 bases had no gene match. Germline V gene lookup returns CDR1 SGHRS and CDR2 YFSETQ. The CDR3 totals 16 residues. CDR3 sequence reads: CASSAGGLAGQETQYF. CDR3 DNA sequence: TGCGCCAGCAGCGCCGGAGGACTAGCGGGCCAAGAGACCCAGTACTTC.

This chain uses TRBV29-1 with TRBJ2-3, with D perhaps TRBD2 (5 bases). The V end lost 1 base, the J end lost 3 bases, and 11 bases lay between the germline ends. Per germline, CDR1 SQVTM and CDR2 ANQGSEA. The CDR3 loop spans 14 amino acids. CDR3 sequence (DNA): TGCAGCGTTGAAGTTACTCGAGGGACAGATACGCAGTATTTT. Protein sequence: CSVEVTRGTDTQYF.

This clone was picked up a small number of times. The chain is built from TRBV30 and TRBJ1-6; 9 bases fit TRBD1. The ends lost 0 bases at V and 5 bases at J; junction bases unmatched: 2. CDR3 size: 15 residues. CDR1 is GTSNPN and CDR2 is SVGIG in the germline V gene (reference sequence). CDR3 nucleotides: TGTGCCTGGAGTGTGGGGGACAGGGATAATTCACCCCTCCACTTT. Protein sequence: CAWSVGDRDNSPLHF.

The sample holds one count of this clone. The J gene is TRBJ1-3, the V gene TRBV6-5; D not certain. The CDR3 covers 16 residues. Germline V gives CDR1 MNHEY, CDR2 SVGAGI. Trimming shortened V by 0 bases and J by 0 bases, and 9 bases separated the two germline ends. The CDR3 reads CASSYSRPISGNTIYF. CDR3 nucleotides: TGTGCCAGCAGTTACTCTCGGCCGATCTCTGGAAACACCATATATTTT.

The chain joins TRBV28 to TRBJ2-1, with D possibly being TRBD1 or TRBD2 (6 bases each). The CDR3 has 16 residues. V was shortened by 6 bases and J by 0 bases, with 15 bases between the two germline ends. Germline V gene data show CDR1 as MDHEN and CDR2 as SYDVKM. The CDR3 sequence is CASRSPGASSYNEQFF. CDR3 nucleotides: TGTGCCAGCAGAAGCCCGGGGGCGAGCTCCTACAATGAGCAGTTCTTC.

The V gene is TRBV18, the J gene TRBJ2-1; 15 nucleotides align to TRBD2. Germline V gives CDR1 KGHSH, CDR2 LQKENI. This CDR3 is built from 19 residues. Unmatched junction bases numbered 8, after V lost 0 bases and J lost 5 bases. CDR3 residues: CASSPPGLAGGQPHNEQFF. The CDR3 nucleotides are TGTGCCAGCTCACCACCGGGACTAGCGGGAGGCCAACCCCACAATGAGCAGTTCTTC.

This clone was seen a few times. V gene TRBV9 combines with J gene TRBJ1-4; D is uncertain. Trimming left V 3 bases short and J 11 bases short, with 17 bases between. Germline-derived CDR1 and CDR2 are SGDLS and YYNGEE. The CDR3 is 14 residues long. CDR3 coding DNA: TGTGCCAGCAGCGAGACTCCTGGGGATACGAAACTGTTTTTT. It yields the protein CASSETPGDTKLFF.

This chain connects TRBV7-2 to TRBJ2-1; possibly TRBD1 or TRBD2 for D (5 bases each). Germline CDR1 reads SGHTA; CDR2 reads FQGNSA. The CDR3 covers 16 residues. V lost 0 bases and J 4 bases, leaving 13 bases between the germline ends. The CDR3 sequence is CASSLALGVEYNEQFF. For the CDR3, the DNA is TGTGCCAGCAGCTTAGCCCTGGGGGTTGAGTACAATGAGCAGTTCTTC.

This CDR3 reads CASSKAGAFVYRDTGELFF. The DNA of the CDR3 is TGTGCCAGTAGTAAGGCGGGGGCGTTTGTTTACCGGGACACCGGGGAGCTGTTTTTT. The chain has TRBV19 and TRBJ2-2, with D perhaps TRBD2 (7 bases). The CDR3 consists of 19 residues. Trimming shortened V by 4 bases and J by 3 bases, and 24 bases separated the two germline ends. Germline CDR1 LNHDA, CDR2 SQIVND (reference sequence).

V gene TRBV4-1 combines with J gene TRBJ2-7; 8 nucleotides match TRBD1. The junction had 6 bases not matched to a gene; V was cut back by 1 base and J by 4 bases. CDR3 length: 15 residues. Germline loops: CDR1 MGHRA, CDR2 YSYEKL. CDR3 amino acids: CASSQVPGQAYEQYF. The CDR3 DNA reads TGCGCCAGCAGCCAAGTACCGGGACAGGCGTACGAGCAGTACTTC.

The chain employs TRBV6-5 and TRBJ1-4; D might be TRBD1 (6 bases). Germline V CDR1 and CDR2: MNHEY, SVGAGI. The germline V and J ends were trimmed by 2 bases and 0 bases, with 10 bases remaining between them. This CDR3 contains 16 residues. CDR3 amino acids: CASSYRGAATNEKLFF. As DNA, the CDR3 is TGTGCCAGCAGTTACCGGGGGGCGGCAACTAATGAAAAACTGTTTTTT.

This chain links TRBV28 with TRBJ2-7; no firm D call. Trimming left V 5 bases short and J 6 bases short, with 11 bases between. The length of the CDR3 is 12 residues. Germline CDR1 and CDR2: MDHEN and SYDVKM. CDR3 coding DNA: TGTGCCAGCAGTCTCCTCTCGGGCGAGCAGTACTTC. Its translation is CASSLLSGEQYF.

The V gene is TRBV18, the J gene TRBJ1-1; tentatively, D is TRBD1 (6 bases). The CDR3 is 14 residues long. V gave up 3 bases and J gave up 1 base, with 9 bases separating them. Looked up from germline, CDR1 is KGHSH and CDR2 is LQKENI. CDR3 amino acids: CASSPSGQNTEAFF. The CDR3 nucleotides read TGTGCCAGCTCACCTTCGGGACAGAACACTGAAGCTTTCTTT.

In DNA form, the CDR3 reads TGTGCCAGTAGTCGCCTGGGCGTCCCCGGTATGGAGACCCAGTACTTC. This sequence encodes CASSRLGVPGMETQYF. The chain is built from TRBV19 and TRBJ2-5; D not resolved. The CDR3 loop spans 16 amino acids. V was cut by 5 bases and J by 5 bases, with 21 bases left in between. Germline V gene lookup returns CDR1 LNHDA and CDR2 SQIVND (reference sequence).

CDR3 DNA sequence: TGTGCCAGCAGTTCCCAGTTAGGGGGTAGTGGCTATGGCTACACCTTC. The encoded protein is CASSSQLGGSGYGYTF. V is TRBV2 and J is TRBJ1-2; the D gene is possibly TRBD1 (6 bases). The length of the CDR3 is 16 residues. The germline V gene has CDR1 SNHLY and CDR2 FYNNEI. The ends were cut back, 5 bases at V and 4 bases at J, with 20 bases in the middle.

J is TRBJ2-1 and V is TRBV6-1, with TRBD2 matching 12 bases. Per germline, CDR1 MNHNS and CDR2 SASEGT. The CDR3 sequence is 14 residues long. V was clipped by 6 bases and J by 9 bases; unmatched bases: 6. The CDR3: CASSWTSGNSEQFF. The CDR3 DNA reads TGTGCCAGCAGCTGGACTAGCGGGAATAGTGAGCAGTTCTTC.